This TCR beta chain stems from a study of beta chain features in type 1 diabetes. Study-wide background: Healthy donors resembled patients in age, gender and cell yields. The study, taken as a whole, reports: Individuals with type 1 diabetes displayed fewer insertions and more deletions at VDJ junctions. There was a moderate but significant shortening of TCRB CDR3s in all four CD4+ subsets of Type 1 diabetes patients.

This clone was seen a handful of times. Its target is unknown. CDR1 is SGHRS, CDR2 YFSETQ, per germline. The J segment lost 4 bases and the V segment lost 4 bases, leaving 9 bases of the junction unmatched. This CDR3 contains 15 residues. Every bit of the isolated RNA underwent reverse transcription, so sequencing read expressed TCRB transcripts. The assay was immunoSEQ multiplex PCR, and TCRdb's table has in-frame clones only and misses some. The sample consists of a few hundred thousand clones, around 15% of them appearing once. Sorting based on CD45RO/CCR7/CD25/CD127/CD95/CD27 separated CD4+ naive, central memory, regulatory and stem cell-like memory cells.

Sequenced sample: naive CD4+ T cells from blood. This chain links TRBV5-1 with TRBJ1-2; the match to TRBD1 covers 8 bases. This clonotype originated in a woman under 30 in good health. The CDR3: CASSGPDRETYGYTF. CDR3 DNA sequence: TGCGCCAGCAGCGGACCGGACAGGGAGACCTATGGCTACACCTTC.